This T cell receptor beta chain was sequenced for a study of cytomegalovirus exposure and HLA in healthy donors. V dropped 4 bases and J dropped 5; count of bases not matched to a gene: 9. CDR1 and CDR2 from the germline V gene are SGHRS and YFSETQ. This CDR3 is 15 amino acids long. The study's findings and limits: A highly shared variant cluster was judged a likely technical artifact. In vitro confirmation showed three CMV-associated chains to be CMV antigen specific.

The PCR made use of 60 Vbeta and 13 Jbeta primers. Produced via immunoSEQ multiplex PCR; TCRdb's table is partial and in-frame only. The sample contains some 97,000 clones, around 79% of which appear only once. To note about this clone: Its antigen is not identified.

The rearrangement joins TRBV5-1 to TRBJ2-5, with 9 bases identical to TRBD1. The sample comprised PBMCs. The TCR sequence derives from a male donor in good health and CMV-seropositive. The CDR3 coding sequence is TGCGCCAGCAGCCCCCGGACAGGGGCGGAGGAGACCCAGTACTTC. Its translation: CASSPRTGAEETQYF.